The entry below gives a single T cell receptor (beta chain) sequence along with its context. Its antigen is as yet unknown. CDR3 length: 14 amino acids. Germline V gene data show CDR1 as SGHVS and CDR2 as FQNEAQ. Between the trimmed V and J ends, which lost 5 bases and 2 bases, there was a span of 13 bases. The sample comes from a study of cytomegalovirus exposure and HLA in healthy donors. Overall study findings and caveats: Researchers catalogued approximately 160 TCR beta chains as cytomegalovirus-associated.

TCRdb's table, derived via immunoSEQ multiplex PCR, lists solely in-frame clones and lacks some. The repertoire includes about 82,000 clones, around 94% of them detected once, and 0.55% to 0.75% sits in the top ten. The origin of this receptor is a man aged 18-30 years in good health and CMV-seronegative. The gene calls are TRBV7-8 and TRBJ2-7; weak D call: TRBD1 (5 bases). The sequencing input was PBMCs. The CDR3 here is CASSNRRGPYEQYF. Here the CDR3 DNA reads TGTGCCAGCAGCAACCGAAGGGGCCCCTACGAGCAGTACTTC.